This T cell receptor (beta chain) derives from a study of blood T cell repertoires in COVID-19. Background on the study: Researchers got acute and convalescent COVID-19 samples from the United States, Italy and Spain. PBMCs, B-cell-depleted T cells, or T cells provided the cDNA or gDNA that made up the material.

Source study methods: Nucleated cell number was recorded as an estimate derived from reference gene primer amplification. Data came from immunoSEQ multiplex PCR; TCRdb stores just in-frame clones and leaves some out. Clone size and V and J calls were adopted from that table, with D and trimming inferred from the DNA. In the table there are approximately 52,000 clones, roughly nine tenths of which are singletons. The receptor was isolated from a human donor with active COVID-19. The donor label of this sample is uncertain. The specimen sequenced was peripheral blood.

The DNA of the CDR3 is TGTGCCAGCAGCATATTCGGGGATCAGCCCCAGCATTTT. It is translated as CASSIFGDQPQHF. The J gene is TRBJ1-5, the V gene TRBV13, with D hard to call. Trimming took off 5 bases at V and 5 bases at J, with 10 bases between the two ends. The CDR3 contains 13 residues. Germline CDR1 PRHDT, CDR2 FYEKMQ (reference sequence).